The 32 T cell receptor beta chains reported below all come from one sample, sequenced in a study of blood T cell repertoires in COVID-19 (dated by TCRdb to the early 2020s). The library was produced with the immunoSEQ multiplex PCR assay. TCRdb took this table from immuneACCESS and kept in-frame rearrangements with V and J called. Such tables lack part of the clones; where checked against another copy, unresolved V genes explain under half of the gap, and the rest is unexplained. The sample table records around 160,000 clones; 80% of these occur just once. Jointly, the top ten make up approximately 3.6% of the sample. Sequencing was performed on PBMCs or T cells enriched from blood (not recorded which). The origin of the receptors is a woman between 55 and 75 years old who had recovered from COVID-19.

The gene calls are TRBV29-1 and TRBJ2-2, with D unclear. The V end was cut by 2 bases, the J end by 6 bases, with 10 bases between. The CDR3 consists of 13 residues. The V gene's germline CDR1 is SQVTM and CDR2 ANQGSEA. CDR3 sequence: CSVESQFAGELFF. CDR3 nucleotides: TGCAGCGTTGAAAGTCAGTTCGCCGGGGAGCTGTTTTTT.

There are a few counts of this clone. The V gene is TRBV19, the J gene TRBJ2-7; 7 bases map to TRBD1. The CDR3 runs to 16 residues. V was clipped by 5 bases and J by 5 bases; unmatched bases: 15. Germline CDR1 LNHDA, CDR2 SQIVND (reference sequence). CDR3 DNA: TGTGCCAGTAGTGAGGGACAGCGAAAAAGGGTCCACGAGCAGTACTTC. Amino acids: CASSEGQRKRVHEQYF. The variable domain in full, with the rest retrieved from reference TRBV19 and TRBJ2-7, is DGGITQSPKYLFRKEGQNVTLSCEQNLNHDAMYWYRQDPGQGLRLIYYSQIVNDFQKGDIAEGYSVSREKKESFPLTVTSAQKNPTAFYLCASSEGQRKRVHEQYFGPGTRLTVT.

The chain combines TRBV4-1 with TRBJ2-5, with D unclear. CDR3 length equals 14 residues. The ends were cut back, 1 base at V and 4 bases at J, with 10 bases in the middle. Germline values: CDR1 MGHRA, CDR2 YSYEKL. The CDR3 here is CASSQVVELETQYF. The CDR3 region has the DNA TGCGCCAGCAGCCAAGTGGTGGAGTTAGAGACCCAGTACTTC.

The chain combines TRBV11-2 with TRBJ1-2, with 9 bases aligning to TRBD1. The CDR3 covers 14 residues. The V segment lost 7 bases and the J segment 3 bases; nucleotides outside the gene matches: 6. Germline CDR1 and CDR2: SGHAT and FQNNGV. CDR3 sequence (DNA): TGTGCCAGCACCGAAGACAGGGGGGACTATGGCTACACCTTC. It codes for CASTEDRGDYGYTF. Drawing the rest from reference TRBV11-2 and TRBJ1-2, the complete variable domain is EAGVAQSPRYKIIEKRQSVAFWCNPISGHATLYWYQQILGQGPKLLIQFQNNGVVDDSQLPKDRFSAERLKGVDSTLKIQPAKLEDSAVYLCASTEDRGDYGYTFGSGTRLTVV.

Only a few counts were recorded for this clone. The rearrangement links TRBV5-8 to TRBJ1-5; 7 bases agree with TRBD1. Germline assignment: CDR1 SGHTS and CDR2 YDEGEE. V was pared by 4 bases and J by 5 bases, with 15 bases of the junction left unmatched. The CDR3 is 17 amino acids. CDR3 residues: CASSRDLTGDGDQPQHF. The CDR3 coding sequence is TGTGCCAGCAGCCGCGACCTAACAGGGGATGGCGATCAGCCCCAGCATTTT.

This CDR3 is CASSLDSYSNQPQHF. The CDR3 region has the DNA TGCGCCAGCAGCTTGGACAGTTATAGCAATCAGCCCCAGCATTTT. V is TRBV5-1 and J is TRBJ1-5; D gene uncertain. V was trimmed by 0 bases and J by 0 bases, leaving 7 bases between them. CDR1 SGHRS and CDR2 YFSETQ come from the germline V gene. The CDR3 loop spans 15 amino acids. Combining the CDR3 with reference TRBV5-1 and TRBJ1-5 gives the whole variable domain KAGVTQTPRYLIKTRGQQVTLSCSPISGHRSVSWYQQTPGQGLQFLFEYFSETQRNKGNFPGRFSGRQFSNSRSEMNVSTLELGDSALYLCASSLDSYSNQPQHFGDGTRLSIL.

The rearrangement uses TRBV2 and TRBJ1-3; D not certain. Germline V gene sequence: CDR1 SNHLY, CDR2 FYNNEI. This CDR3 region has 14 residues. Trimming removed 3 bases from V and 3 bases from J, with 9 bases in between. CDR3 sequence reads: CASSDTGNGNTIYF. CDR3 in DNA: TGTGCCAGCAGTGACACGGGGAATGGAAACACCATATATTTT. The whole variable domain, filled in from reference TRBV2 and TRBJ1-3, reads EPEVTQTPSHQVTQMGQEVILRCVPISNHLYFYWYRQILGQKVEFLVSFYNNEISEKSEIFDDQFSVERPDGSNFTLKIRSTKLEDSAMYFCASSDTGNGNTIYFGEGSWLTVV.

The rearrangement uses TRBV7-9 and TRBJ2-5, with D possibly TRBD1 on 6 matching bases. Germline V gene sequence: CDR1 SEHNR, CDR2 FQNEAQ (reference sequence). This CDR3 has 15 amino acids. The V end was cut by 4 bases, the J end by 5 bases, with 17 bases between. The CDR3 sequence is CASSSGQGVAETQYF. In DNA, the CDR3 is TGTGCCAGCAGCTCGGGACAAGGGGTAGCGGAGACCCAGTACTTC.

CDR3 nucleotides: TGTGCCAGCAGCGTAGGACTAGCGGGGCGCACCGGGGAGCTGTTTTTT. Its translation is CASSVGLAGRTGELFF. This chain links TRBV9 with TRBJ2-2; 11 bases fit TRBD2. The junction had 2 bases not matched to a gene; V was cut back by 0 bases and J by 4 bases. The V gene's germline CDR1 is SGDLS and CDR2 YYNGEE. This CDR3 is 16 amino acids long. Full variable domain (missing parts from reference TRBV9 and TRBJ2-2): DSGVTQTPKHLITATGQRVTLRCSPRSGDLSVYWYQQSLDQGLQFLIQYYNGEERAKGNILERFSAQQFPDLHSELNLSSLELGDSALYFCASSVGLAGRTGELFFGEGSRLTVL.

This CDR3 is CASSVSGLAFYNEQFF. In nucleotides, the CDR3 is TGTGCCAGCAGCGTCTCGGGACTAGCGTTCTACAATGAGCAGTTCTTC. The rearrangement links TRBV9 to TRBJ2-1, with 10 bases aligning to TRBD2. The CDR3 has 16 residues. Germline values: CDR1 SGDLS, CDR2 YYNGEE. V was pared by 2 bases and J by 3 bases, with 5 bases of the junction left unmatched.

The V call is TRBV24-1, the J call TRBJ2-1; TRBD2 might be the D (7 bases). Germline assignment: CDR1 KGHDR and CDR2 SFDVKD. V lost 9 bases to trimming and J lost 0 bases, with 14 bases between them. The CDR3 is made up of 15 amino acids. The CDR3 spells CATGGGPSSYNEQFF. The CDR3 DNA is TGTGCCACCGGCGGGGGCCCAAGCTCCTACAATGAGCAGTTCTTC.

The genes are TRBV30 and TRBJ2-7, with D hard to call. The germline CDR1 and CDR2 sequences are GTSNPN and SVGIG (reference sequence). V gave up 0 bases and J gave up 4 bases, with 4 bases separating them. CDR3 size: 11 residues. CDR3 residues: CAWSVTYEQYF. CDR3 coding DNA: TGTGCCTGGAGTGTGACTTACGAGCAGTACTTC.

The chain employs TRBV6-5 and TRBJ2-1; TRBD2 matches at 10 bases. Losses at the gene ends were 4 bases for V and 10 bases for J; bases not matched to a gene: 13. Germline assignment: CDR1 MNHEY and CDR2 SVGAGI. The CDR3 consists of 16 residues. The CDR3 spells CASSLDFLASGGEQFF. DNA of the CDR3: TGTGCCAGCAGTTTAGATTTCCTTGCTAGCGGGGGAGAGCAGTTCTTC.

This clone was detected only once. The chain carries TRBV27 and TRBJ2-6, with 7 bases matching TRBD2. CDR3 length: 16 residues. With V trimmed by 1 base and J by 3 bases, 3 bases remained unmatched. Looked up from germline, CDR1 is MNHEY and CDR2 is SMNVEV (reference sequence). Here the CDR3 reads CASSLFRGGGANVLTF. DNA for the CDR3: TGTGCCAGCAGTTTATTCCGCGGGGGTGGGGCCAACGTCCTGACTTTC.

This chain links TRBV27 with TRBJ1-6; D may be TRBD1 (5 bases). Trimming took 6 bases from V and 0 from J, leaving 6 bases between them. Germline CDR1 MNHEY, CDR2 SMNVEV (reference sequence). There are 14 residues in the CDR3. The CDR3 bases are TGTGCCAGCAGGCAGGGCTCCTATAATTCACCCCTCCACTTT. Amino acids: CASRQGSYNSPLHF.

The J gene is TRBJ2-7, the V gene TRBV24-1, with TRBD1 identical over 10 bases. The germline V gene has CDR1 KGHDR and CDR2 SFDVKD. V dropped 5 bases and J dropped 2; count of bases not matched to a gene: 5. The CDR3 has 15 residues. As DNA, the CDR3 is TGTGCCACCAGTGGTTCCGGGACAGGGGCCTACGAGCAGTACTTC. It encodes CATSGSGTGAYEQYF.

CDR3 residues: CASSYPQGQETQYF. Here the CDR3 DNA reads TGTGCCAGCAGCTACCCTCAGGGGCAAGAGACCCAGTACTTC. The V and J genes are TRBV5-6 and TRBJ2-5; D is perhaps TRBD1 (6 bases). The CDR3 sequence is 14 residues long. The germline V and J ends were trimmed by 3 bases and 2 bases, with 11 bases remaining between them. Germline CDR1 and CDR2: SGHDT and YYEEEE. The full variable domain, completed using reference TRBV5-6 and TRBJ2-5, is DAGVTQSPTHLIKTRGQQVTLRCSPKSGHDTVSWYQQALGQGPQFIFQYYEEEERQRGNFPDRFSGHQFPNYSSELNVNALLLGDSALYLCASSYPQGQETQYFGPGTRLLVL.

This clone was counted once. This chain connects TRBV2 to TRBJ2-4, with 11 bases identical to TRBD2. CDR3 size: 16 residues. Germline CDR1 and CDR2: SNHLY and FYNNEI. The V segment lost 4 bases and the J segment 2 bases; nucleotides outside the gene matches: 4. CDR3 sequence: CASSGLAGGPKNIQYF. In nucleotides, the CDR3 is TGTGCCAGCAGTGGGCTAGCGGGGGGTCCCAAAAACATTCAGTACTTC.

This clone was observed once. The chain has TRBV3-1 (or the pseudogene TRBV3-2) and TRBJ1-2; TRBD1 might be the D (5 bases). V lost 3 bases to trimming and J lost 2 bases, with 10 bases between them. Germline V gene sequence: CDR1 LGHDT, CDR2 YNNKEL (reference sequence). The CDR3 length is 14 residues. CDR3 in amino acids: CASSQAGHNYGYTF. CDR3 DNA sequence: TGTGCCAGCAGCCAGGCAGGGCACAACTATGGCTACACCTTC.

The rearrangement uses TRBV5-4 and TRBJ1-1, with 11 bases fitting TRBD1. CDR3 length: 15 residues. The junction had 3 bases not matched to a gene; V was cut back by 2 bases and J by 3 bases. Germline values: CDR1 SGHNT, CDR2 YYREEE (reference sequence). The CDR3 sequence is CASSFWDRGDTEAFF. The CDR3 bases are TGTGCCAGCAGCTTTTGGGACAGGGGGGACACTGAAGCTTTCTTT.

This chain links TRBV24-1 with TRBJ2-7; 8 bases map to TRBD2. This CDR3 has 12 amino acids. V lost 7 bases and J lost 4; bases outside the gene matches: 2. Germline CDR1 reads KGHDR; CDR2 reads SFDVKD. The CDR3 DNA reads as TGTGCCACCAGGGGGACTAGTTACGAGCAGTACTTC. This codes for CATRGTSYEQYF.

This chain joins TRBV7-8 and TRBJ2-1; D is perhaps TRBD1 (7 bases). The germline CDR1 and CDR2 sequences are SGHVS and FQNEAQ. This CDR3 comprises 15 residues. The ends were cut back, 6 bases at V and 3 bases at J, with 15 bases in the middle. CDR3 loop: CASRMNRGGYNEQFF. DNA of the CDR3: TGTGCCAGCAGGATGAACAGGGGAGGCTACAATGAGCAGTTCTTC.

J is TRBJ1-2 and V is TRBV10-3, with TRBD1 identical over 7 bases. Per germline, CDR1 ENHRY and CDR2 SYGVKD. After removal of 6 bases from V and 6 bases from J, the junction contained 7 bases not matched to a gene. CDR3 length equals 13 residues. The CDR3 region has the DNA TGTGCCATCAGCGAAGGGACAGATGATGGCTACACCTTC. Translating gives CAISEGTDDGYTF.

The rearrangement links TRBV5-4 to TRBJ2-7; 8 positions match TRBD1. The germline gives CDR1 SGHNT, CDR2 YYREEE (reference sequence). This CDR3 is 12 amino acids long. Unmatched junction bases numbered 2, after V lost 4 bases and J lost 5 bases. The CDR3 nucleotides read TGTGCCAGCAGCCAGGACAGGGACGAGCAGTACTTC. It translates to CASSQDRDEQYF. The whole variable domain, filled in from reference TRBV5-4 and TRBJ2-7, reads ETGVTQSPTHLIKTRGQQVTLRCSSQSGHNTVSWYQQALGQGPQFIFQYYREEENGRGNFPPRFSGLQFPNYSSELNVNALELDDSALYLCASSQDRDEQYFGPGTRLTVT.

The rearrangement uses TRBV7-2 and TRBJ2-5; tentative D call: TRBD2 (6 bases). V was cut by 5 bases and J by 6 bases, with 16 bases left in between. Per the germline V gene, CDR1 is SGHTA and CDR2 is FQGNSA. CDR3 size: 14 residues. The CDR3 sequence is CASSPVGGKKTQYF. The CDR3 nucleotides read TGTGCCAGCAGCCCGGTCGGGGGTAAGAAGACCCAGTACTTC.

In the case of this clone: Germline is not matched at one junction end, which may reflect a read error. The chain has TRBV10-3 and TRBJ2-7; D unresolved. This CDR3 has 13 residues. Germline V gene data show CDR1 as ENHRY and CDR2 as SYGVKD. This CDR3 reads CAINRSGSDEQYF. The CDR3 DNA is TGTGCCATCAACCGTTCAGGCTCCGACGAGCAGTACTTC.

This chain uses TRBV15 with TRBJ2-3, with D maybe TRBD2 (6 bases). Germline-derived CDR1 and CDR2 are LNHNV and YYDKDF (reference sequence). V was cut by 1 base and J by 2 bases, with 7 bases left in between. This CDR3 region has 14 residues. The CDR3: CATSRGGDTDTQYF. CDR3 nucleotides: TGTGCCACCAGCAGAGGGGGGGACACAGATACGCAGTATTTT.

J is TRBJ1-5 and V is TRBV6-1; the D gene is possibly TRBD1 (5 bases). The CDR3 has 15 amino acids. V dropped 3 bases and J dropped 7 bases, with 16 bases sitting between them. The germline V gene has CDR1 MNHNS and CDR2 SASEGT. CDR3 sequence: CASSDFGREGQPQHF. The CDR3 region has the DNA TGTGCCAGCAGTGATTTTGGCAGGGAAGGACAGCCCCAGCATTTT.

The chain carries TRBV29-1 and TRBJ2-3; 9 bases are a match to TRBD1. The CDR3 length is 16 residues. From germline, CDR1 is SQVTM and CDR2 ANQGSEA. Trimming at V came to 4 bases and at J to 0 bases, leaving 8 bases not matched to a gene. CDR3 sequence: CSVVDTGGLSTDTQYF. CDR3 in DNA: TGCAGCGTTGTCGACACAGGGGGCCTGAGCACAGATACGCAGTATTTT.

The chain has TRBV11-2 and TRBJ2-1; possible D gene TRBD2, 5 bases. Trimming left V 6 bases short and J 0 bases short, with 9 bases between. The length of the CDR3 is 14 residues. The germline V gene has CDR1 SGHAT and CDR2 FQNNGV. The CDR3 DNA reads as TGTGCCAGCAGTCCGGGGAGCTCCTACAATGAGCAGTTCTTC. It encodes CASSPGSSYNEQFF.

The chain uses TRBV6-5 and TRBJ1-2; 7 nucleotides match TRBD1. The CDR3 extends over 13 amino acids. V lost 6 bases to trimming and J lost 4 bases; unmatched junction nucleotides: 5. The germline gives CDR1 MNHEY, CDR2 SVGAGI. The CDR3 region is CASRPGQAYGYTF. CDR3 coding DNA: TGTGCCAGCAGACCTGGACAGGCCTATGGCTACACCTTC.

The J gene is TRBJ2-3, the V gene TRBV11-3; possible D gene TRBD1, 6 bases. V lost 5 bases and J lost 1, with 22 bases in between. The CDR3 extends over 18 amino acids. Germline lookup yields CDR1 SGHNT and CDR2 YENEEA. The CDR3 DNA sequence: TGTGCCAGCAGCCCCAACAGGGAAACTATCAATTGCACAGATACGCAGTATTTT. This translates into CASSPNRETINCTDTQYF.